This T cell receptor (beta chain) was found in a study of STAT3 mutations in large granular lymphocyte leukemia. Assay used: immunoSEQ multiplex PCR; TCRdb lists only in-frame clones, some missing. The sample shows about 39,000 clones, around 80% of them seen only once. In the case of this clone: Its antigen is as yet unknown.

Study results and caveats: In about 35% of the 18 patients, new TCR clonotypes emerged after therapy. Clonal expansion was inferred from samples taken at other timepoints. Every T-LGLL patient had at least one immunodominant TCRbeta clonotype.

The source material was PBMCs. The receptor was derived from a human donor with T large granular lymphocyte leukemia. Some clones in this sample may be carry-over from other donors' samples.

CDR3 nucleotide sequence: TGTGCCAGCAGGTCAGGTTCACCGAATTCCTACGAGCAGTACTTC. Amino acids: CASRSGSPNSYEQYF. V usage is TRBV28 and J usage is TRBJ2-7; no firm D call. Germline V gene data show CDR1 as MDHEN and CDR2 as SYDVKM. V was pared by 6 bases and J by 1 base, with 16 bases between. The length of the CDR3 is 15 residues.